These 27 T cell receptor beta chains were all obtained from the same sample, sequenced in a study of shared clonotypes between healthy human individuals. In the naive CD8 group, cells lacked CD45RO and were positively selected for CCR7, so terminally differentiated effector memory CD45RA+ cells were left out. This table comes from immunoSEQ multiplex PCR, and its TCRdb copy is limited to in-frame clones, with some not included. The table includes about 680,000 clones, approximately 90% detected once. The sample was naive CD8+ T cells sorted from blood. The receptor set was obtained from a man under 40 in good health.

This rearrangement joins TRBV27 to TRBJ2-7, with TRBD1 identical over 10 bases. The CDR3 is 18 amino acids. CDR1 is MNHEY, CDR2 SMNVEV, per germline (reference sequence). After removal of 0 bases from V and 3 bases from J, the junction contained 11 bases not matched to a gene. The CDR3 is CASSLSGPLGQGNYEQYF. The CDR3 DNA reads TGTGCCAGCAGTTTATCGGGTCCCCTGGGACAGGGGAACTACGAGCAGTACTTC.

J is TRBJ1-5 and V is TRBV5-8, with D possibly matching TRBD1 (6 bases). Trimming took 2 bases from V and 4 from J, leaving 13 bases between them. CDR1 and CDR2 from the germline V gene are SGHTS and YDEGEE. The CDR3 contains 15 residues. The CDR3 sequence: CASSLHRAENQPQHF. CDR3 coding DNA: TGTGCCAGCAGCTTACACAGGGCCGAGAATCAGCCCCAGCATTTT.

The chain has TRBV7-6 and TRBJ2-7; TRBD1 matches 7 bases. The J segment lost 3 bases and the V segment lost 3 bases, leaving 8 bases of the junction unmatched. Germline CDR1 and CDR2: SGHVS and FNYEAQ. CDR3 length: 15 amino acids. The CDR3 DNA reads TGTGCCAGCAGCTTGACAGGGAACCCTGACTACGAGCAGTACTTC. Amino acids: CASSLTGNPDYEQYF.

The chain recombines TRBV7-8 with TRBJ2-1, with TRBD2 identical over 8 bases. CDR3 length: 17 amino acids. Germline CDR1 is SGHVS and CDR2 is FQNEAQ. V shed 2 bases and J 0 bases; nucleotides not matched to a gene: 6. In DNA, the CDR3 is TGTGCCAGCAGCTTACGGCTAGCGGGCTCCTCCTACAATGAGCAGTTCTTC. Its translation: CASSLRLAGSSYNEQFF.

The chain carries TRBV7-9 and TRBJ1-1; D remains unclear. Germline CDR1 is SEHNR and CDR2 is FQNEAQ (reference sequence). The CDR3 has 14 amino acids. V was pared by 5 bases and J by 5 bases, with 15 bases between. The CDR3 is CASSPSGIGTEAFF. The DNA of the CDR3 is TGTGCCAGCAGCCCTTCGGGCATAGGGACTGAAGCTTTCTTT.

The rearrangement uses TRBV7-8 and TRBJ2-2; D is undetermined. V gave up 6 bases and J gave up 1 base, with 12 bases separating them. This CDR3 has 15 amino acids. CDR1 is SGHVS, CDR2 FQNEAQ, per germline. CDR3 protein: CASSPVRLNTGELFF. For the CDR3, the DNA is TGTGCCAGCAGTCCAGTACGCCTGAACACCGGGGAGCTGTTTTTT.

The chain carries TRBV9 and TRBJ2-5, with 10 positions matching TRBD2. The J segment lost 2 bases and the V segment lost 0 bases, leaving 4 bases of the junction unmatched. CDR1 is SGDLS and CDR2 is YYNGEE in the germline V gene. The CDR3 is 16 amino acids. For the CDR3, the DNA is TGTGCCAGCAGCGTAGGCACTAGCGGGAAACAAGAGACCCAGTACTTC. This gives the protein CASSVGTSGKQETQYF. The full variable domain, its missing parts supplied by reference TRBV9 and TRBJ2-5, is DSGVTQTPKHLITATGQRVTLRCSPRSGDLSVYWYQQSLDQGLQFLIQYYNGEERAKGNILERFSAQQFPDLHSELNLSSLELGDSALYFCASSVGTSGKQETQYFGPGTRLLVL.

The CDR3 DNA sequence: TGCGCCAGCAGCCCGTACTTCACGGGGTCTTTGTCCTACGAGCAGTACTTC. Protein: CASSPYFTGSLSYEQYF. The V gene is TRBV4-3, the J gene TRBJ2-7; a weak D match, TRBD2 (5 bases). Germline V gene data show CDR1 as LGHNA and CDR2 as YSLEER. V gave up 4 bases and J gave up 1 base, with 20 bases separating them. The CDR3 is 17 residues long.

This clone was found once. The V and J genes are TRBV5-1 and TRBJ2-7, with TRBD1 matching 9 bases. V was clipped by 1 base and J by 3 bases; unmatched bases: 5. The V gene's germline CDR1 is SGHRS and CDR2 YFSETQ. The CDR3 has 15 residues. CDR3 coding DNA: TGCGCCAGCAGCTTGCAGGGGACAGGGAGCTACGAGCAGTACTTC. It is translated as CASSLQGTGSYEQYF.

The CDR3 sequence: CSVAKPGHNYEQYF. For the CDR3, the DNA is TGCAGCGTTGCGAAACCGGGACACAACTACGAGCAGTACTTC. The chain recombines TRBV29-1 with TRBJ2-7, with D tentatively TRBD1 (6 bases). Germline V gene data show CDR1 as SQVTM and CDR2 as ANQGSEA. The CDR3 runs to 14 residues. The ends were cut back, 4 bases at V and 3 bases at J, with 16 bases in the middle.

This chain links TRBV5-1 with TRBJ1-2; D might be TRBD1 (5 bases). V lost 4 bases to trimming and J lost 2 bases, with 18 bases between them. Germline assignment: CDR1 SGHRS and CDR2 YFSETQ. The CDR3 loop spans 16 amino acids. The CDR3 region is CASSPRGSVSNYGYTF. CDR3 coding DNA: TGCGCCAGCAGCCCCCGGGGGTCGGTCTCAAACTATGGCTACACCTTC.

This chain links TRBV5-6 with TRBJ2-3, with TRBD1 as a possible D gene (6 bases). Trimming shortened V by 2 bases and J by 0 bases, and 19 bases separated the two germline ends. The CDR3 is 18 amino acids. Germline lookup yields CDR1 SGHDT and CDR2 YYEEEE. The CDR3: CASSLNTGQESSTDTQYF. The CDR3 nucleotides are TGTGCCAGCAGCTTAAATACGGGACAAGAATCTAGCACAGATACGCAGTATTTT.

CDR3 coding DNA: TGTGCCAGCAGCCCATCGTTGGGTCTCAACACTGAAGCTTTCTTT. Translating it yields CASSPSLGLNTEAFF. The chain recombines TRBV7-9 with TRBJ1-1; no firm D call. Germline loops: CDR1 SEHNR, CDR2 FQNEAQ (reference sequence). This CDR3 spans 15 amino acids. V lost 5 bases, J lost 2 bases, and 15 bases lay in between.

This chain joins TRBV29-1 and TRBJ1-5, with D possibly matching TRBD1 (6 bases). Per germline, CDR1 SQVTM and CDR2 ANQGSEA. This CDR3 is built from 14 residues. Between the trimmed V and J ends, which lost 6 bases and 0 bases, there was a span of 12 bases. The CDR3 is CSVVTGNSNQPQHF. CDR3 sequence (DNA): TGCAGCGTAGTTACAGGGAATAGCAATCAGCCCCAGCATTTT. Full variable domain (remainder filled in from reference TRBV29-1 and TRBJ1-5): SAVISQKPSRDICQRGTSLTIQCQVDSQVTMMFWYRQQPGQSLTLIATANQGSEATYESGFVIDKFPISRPNLTFSTLTVSNMSPEDSSIYLCSVVTGNSNQPQHFGDGTRLSIL.

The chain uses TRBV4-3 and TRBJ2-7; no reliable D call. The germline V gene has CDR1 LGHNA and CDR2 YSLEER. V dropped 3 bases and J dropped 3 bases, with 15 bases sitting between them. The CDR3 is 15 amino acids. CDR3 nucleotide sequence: TGCGCCAGCAGCCATACCGCGAGGCGCCGCTACGAGCAGTACTTC. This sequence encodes CASSHTARRRYEQYF.

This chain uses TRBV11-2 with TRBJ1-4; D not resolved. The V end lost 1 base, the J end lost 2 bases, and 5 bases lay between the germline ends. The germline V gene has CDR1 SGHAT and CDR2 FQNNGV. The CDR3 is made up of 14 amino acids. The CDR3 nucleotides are TGTGCCAGCAGCTTAGGGCAGACTAATGAAAAACTGTTTTTT. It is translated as CASSLGQTNEKLFF.

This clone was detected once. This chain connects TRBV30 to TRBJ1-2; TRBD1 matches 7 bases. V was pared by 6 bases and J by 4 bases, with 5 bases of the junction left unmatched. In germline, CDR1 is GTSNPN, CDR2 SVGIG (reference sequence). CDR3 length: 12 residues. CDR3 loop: CACPGQFYGYTF. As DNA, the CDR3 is TGTGCCTGTCCGGGACAGTTCTATGGCTACACCTTC.

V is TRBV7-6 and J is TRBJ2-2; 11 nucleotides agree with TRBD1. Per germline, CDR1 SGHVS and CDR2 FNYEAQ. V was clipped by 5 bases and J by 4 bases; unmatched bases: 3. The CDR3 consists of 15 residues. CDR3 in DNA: TGTGCCAGCAGCCCCGGGACAGGGGGCACCGGGGAGCTGTTTTTT. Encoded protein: CASSPGTGGTGELFF.

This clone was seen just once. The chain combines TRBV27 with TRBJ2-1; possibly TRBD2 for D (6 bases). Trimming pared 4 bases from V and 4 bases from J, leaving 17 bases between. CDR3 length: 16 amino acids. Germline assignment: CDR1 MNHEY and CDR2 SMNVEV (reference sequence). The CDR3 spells CASSSSGLIPYNEQFF. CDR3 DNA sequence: TGTGCCAGCAGTTCGTCGGGACTCATACCGTACAATGAGCAGTTCTTC.

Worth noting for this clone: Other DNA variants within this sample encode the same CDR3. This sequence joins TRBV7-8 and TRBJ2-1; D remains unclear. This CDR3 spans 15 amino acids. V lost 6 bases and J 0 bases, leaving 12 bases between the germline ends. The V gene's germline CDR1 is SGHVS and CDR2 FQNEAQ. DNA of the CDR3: TGTGCCAGCAGTTCCGGACCCAGCTCCTACAATGAGCAGTTCTTC. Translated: CASSSGPSSYNEQFF.

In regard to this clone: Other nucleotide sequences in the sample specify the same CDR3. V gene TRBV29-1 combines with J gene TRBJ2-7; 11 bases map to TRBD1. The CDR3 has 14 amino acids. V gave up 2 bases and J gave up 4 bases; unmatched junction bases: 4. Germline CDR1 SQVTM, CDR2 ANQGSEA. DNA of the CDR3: TGCAGCGTTGAAACCGGGACAGGGGGTTACGAGCAGTACTTC. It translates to CSVETGTGGYEQYF.

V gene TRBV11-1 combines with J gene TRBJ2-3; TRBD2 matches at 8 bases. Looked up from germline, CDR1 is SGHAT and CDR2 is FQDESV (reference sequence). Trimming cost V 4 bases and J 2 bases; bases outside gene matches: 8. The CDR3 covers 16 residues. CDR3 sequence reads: CASSSYQAGVTDTQYF. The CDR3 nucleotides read TGTGCCAGCAGCTCCTACCAAGCGGGAGTCACAGATACGCAGTATTTT.

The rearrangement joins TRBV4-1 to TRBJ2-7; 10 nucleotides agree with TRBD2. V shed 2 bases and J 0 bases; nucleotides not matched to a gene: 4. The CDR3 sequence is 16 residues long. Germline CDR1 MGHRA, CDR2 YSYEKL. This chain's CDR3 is CASSQHPSGSSYEQYF. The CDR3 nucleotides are TGCGCCAGCAGCCAACATCCTAGCGGGAGCTCCTACGAGCAGTACTTC.

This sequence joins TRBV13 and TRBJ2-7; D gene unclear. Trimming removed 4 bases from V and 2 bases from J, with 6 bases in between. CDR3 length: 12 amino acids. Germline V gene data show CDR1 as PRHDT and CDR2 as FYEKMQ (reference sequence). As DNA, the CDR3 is TGTGCCAGCAGCTCTAAGACCTACGAGCAGTACTTC. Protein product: CASSSKTYEQYF.

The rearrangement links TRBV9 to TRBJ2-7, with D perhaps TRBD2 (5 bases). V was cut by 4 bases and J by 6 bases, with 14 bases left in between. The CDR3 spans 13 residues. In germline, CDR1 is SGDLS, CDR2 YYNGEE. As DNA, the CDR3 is TGTGCCAGCAGCCCCAGGACTTTCGGCGAGCAGTACTTC. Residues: CASSPRTFGEQYF.

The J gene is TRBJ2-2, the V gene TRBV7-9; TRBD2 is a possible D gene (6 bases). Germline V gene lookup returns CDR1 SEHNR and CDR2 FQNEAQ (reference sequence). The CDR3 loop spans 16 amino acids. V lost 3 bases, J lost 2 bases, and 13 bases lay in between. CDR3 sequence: CASSLLVGGNTGELFF. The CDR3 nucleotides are TGTGCCAGCAGCTTGCTAGTCGGGGGAAACACCGGGGAGCTGTTTTTT.

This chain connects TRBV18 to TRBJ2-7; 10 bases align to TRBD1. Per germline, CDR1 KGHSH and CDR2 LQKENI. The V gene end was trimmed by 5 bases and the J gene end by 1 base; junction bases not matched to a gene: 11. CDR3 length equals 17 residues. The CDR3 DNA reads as TGTGCCAGCTCATACTATACGGACAGGGGGGCTTCCTACGAGCAGTACTTC. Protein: CASSYYTDRGASYEQYF.